This T cell receptor beta chain was sequenced during a study of T cell responses to AZD1222 COVID-19 vaccine. The study's findings and limits: Donors in the cohort were predominantly white British and more often female, and clonal diversity was possibly underestimated. Without day 14 samples, only post-peak T cell repertoires were studied.

As to this clone: Its antigen is still unknown.

The protocol was immunoSEQ multiplex PCR, while the TCRdb copy is restricted to in-frame clones and leaves out a portion. The repertoire holds 150,000 to 200,000 clones, with 90% as singletons. Germline V gene data show CDR1 as LNHDA and CDR2 as SQIVND (reference sequence). Trimming took 3 bases from V and 4 from J, leaving 6 bases between them. This CDR3 is 13 amino acids long. Pooled together were second doses at about 4 or about 12 weeks. Sequenced here: peripheral blood, sampled 28 days after the second AZD1222 dose. This TCR came from an adult who received the AZD1222 COVID-19 vaccine. The V and J genes are TRBV19 and TRBJ1-4; D call uncertain. CDR3 nucleotide sequence: TGTGCCAGTAGTATCGGGAATAATGAAAAACTGTTTTTT. Protein: CASSIGNNEKLFF.